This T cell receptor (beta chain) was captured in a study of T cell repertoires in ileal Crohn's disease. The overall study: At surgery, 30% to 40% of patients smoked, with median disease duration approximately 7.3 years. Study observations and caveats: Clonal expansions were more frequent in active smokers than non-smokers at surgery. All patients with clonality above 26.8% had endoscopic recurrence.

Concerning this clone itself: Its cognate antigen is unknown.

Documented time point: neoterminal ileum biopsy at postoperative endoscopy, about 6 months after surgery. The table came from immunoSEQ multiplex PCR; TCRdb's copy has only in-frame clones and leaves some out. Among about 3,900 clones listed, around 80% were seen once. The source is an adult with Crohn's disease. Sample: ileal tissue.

The CDR3 DNA follows: TGTGCCACCAGTACCCTAGGCTCTCTACAAGAGCAGTACTTC. Its translation: CATSTLGSLQEQYF. The J gene is TRBJ2-7, the V gene TRBV15; D is ambiguous. The germline V and J ends were trimmed by 6 bases and 7 bases, with 19 bases remaining between them. There are 14 residues in the CDR3. CDR1 is LNHNV and CDR2 is YYDKDF in the germline V gene (reference sequence).